One sample yielded the 16 T cell receptor beta chains listed below, sequenced in a study of CD8+ T cells in alopecia areata. Extraction of RNA preceded its reverse transcription into cDNA, which served as the sequencing template. Measured with immunoSEQ multiplex PCR; TCRdb has only the in-frame clones, and not every one. This table holds some 200,000 clones, 45% to 65% found once. Documented treatment: oral pan-JAK inhibitor, 5-10 mg twice daily. The sequences come from CD4+ T cells sorted from blood, collected at week 4, from a patient treated with tofacitinib. Source of these receptors: a human donor with alopecia areata.

This rearrangement joins TRBV5-4 to TRBJ1-2; 8 bases fit TRBD1. CDR1 SGHNT and CDR2 YYREEE come from the germline V gene (reference sequence). V lost 3 bases to trimming and J lost 4 bases; unmatched junction nucleotides: 5. This CDR3 has 14 residues. The CDR3 protein is CASSSGQAGYGYTF. CDR3 nucleotide sequence: TGTGCCAGCAGCTCGGGACAGGCGGGCTATGGCTACACCTTC.

The J gene is TRBJ1-2, the V gene TRBV5-6, with a possible D match to TRBD1 (6 bases). This CDR3 is 12 amino acids long. The germline CDR1 and CDR2 sequences are SGHDT and YYEEEE. V was trimmed by 5 bases and J by 6 bases, leaving 11 bases between them. In DNA form, the CDR3 reads TGTGCCAGCAGGAACTACAGGGATGGCTACACCTTC. Its protein is CASRNYRDGYTF.

The rearrangement uses TRBV30 and TRBJ1-2, with D possibly matching TRBD1 (5 bases). CDR1 and CDR2 (germline): GTSNPN, SVGIG (reference sequence). V was trimmed by 0 bases and J by 0 bases, leaving 8 bases between them. This CDR3 has 14 amino acids. In nucleotides, the CDR3 is TGTGCCTGGAGTGTACAGGCAGCTAACTATGGCTACACCTTC. This encodes CAWSVQAANYGYTF.

This clone has more than one count but fewer than ten. This rearrangement joins TRBV7-9 to TRBJ1-2, with TRBD1 matching over 7 bases. Germline trimming cut 5 bases from V and 6 bases from J; bases unmatched to any gene: 6. CDR1 and CDR2 from the germline V gene are SEHNR and FQNEAQ (reference sequence). The CDR3 contains 13 residues. In nucleotides, the CDR3 is TGTGCCAGCAGCCCCAGACAGGGCCATGGCTACACCTTC. This sequence encodes CASSPRQGHGYTF.

CDR3 DNA: TGTGCCAGCAGCGTCCGGGATAGCGGGGAGCTGTTTTTT. It specifies CASSVRDSGELFF. The chain has TRBV9 and TRBJ2-2; a weak D match, TRBD2 (5 bases). Per germline, CDR1 SGDLS and CDR2 YYNGEE. The V end was cut by 2 bases, the J end by 7 bases, with 9 bases between. CDR3 size: 13 residues. The full variable domain, its missing parts supplied by reference TRBV9 and TRBJ2-2, is DSGVTQTPKHLITATGQRVTLRCSPRSGDLSVYWYQQSLDQGLQFLIQYYNGEERAKGNILERFSAQQFPDLHSELNLSSLELGDSALYFCASSVRDSGELFFGEGSRLTVL.

V usage is TRBV7-2 and J usage is TRBJ2-5; 10 bases agree with TRBD1. V lost 5 bases and J lost 5; bases outside the gene matches: 5. The CDR3 has 14 amino acids. Germline V gene data show CDR1 as SGHTA and CDR2 as FQGNSA. In DNA, the CDR3 is TGTGCCAGCAGCAACCGACAGGGGGCCGAGACCCAGTACTTC. The encoded protein is CASSNRQGAETQYF.

The J gene is TRBJ2-6, the V gene TRBV5-1; possibly TRBD1 for D (5 bases). Trimming took 2 bases from V and 1 from J, leaving 7 bases between them. This CDR3 comprises 15 residues. Germline V lookup: CDR1 SGHRS, CDR2 YFSETQ. In nucleotides, the CDR3 is TGCGCCAGCAGCTTCCAGGGATCTGGGGCCAACGTCCTGACTTTC. This gives the protein CASSFQGSGANVLTF.

In this sample, this clone turned up once. This specimen includes other DNA sequences encoding the same CDR3. J is TRBJ1-2 and V is TRBV29-1; D perhaps matches TRBD1 (5 bases). CDR3 length: 13 residues. Between the trimmed V and J ends, which lost 4 bases and 3 bases, there was a span of 12 bases. Germline-derived CDR1 and CDR2 are SQVTM and ANQGSEA. CDR3: CSVGSPGDYGYTF. The CDR3 DNA reads TGCAGCGTTGGGTCCCCGGGGGACTATGGCTACACCTTC.

V usage is TRBV29-1 and J usage is TRBJ2-5, with D perhaps TRBD1 or TRBD2 (5 bases each). Germline CDR1 is SQVTM and CDR2 is ANQGSEA. V lost 4 bases and J 11 bases, leaving 17 bases between the germline ends. The CDR3 spans 12 residues. The CDR3 spells CSVGRPRDLQYF. CDR3 DNA: TGCAGCGTTGGACGACCTCGGGACCTACAGTACTTC.

V gene TRBV15 combines with J gene TRBJ2-1, with 7 bases fitting TRBD2. The CDR3 is 17 residues long. Losses at the gene ends were 0 bases for V and 0 bases for J; bases not matched to a gene: 5. Germline V gene lookup returns CDR1 LNHNV and CDR2 YYDKDF (reference sequence). DNA for the CDR3: TGTGCCACCAGCAGAGAGAGGCGGGGGAGCTCCTACAATGAGCAGTTCTTC. This sequence encodes CATSRERRGSSYNEQFF.

The chain carries TRBV30 and TRBJ1-4, with D perhaps matching TRBD1 (5 bases). In germline, CDR1 is GTSNPN, CDR2 SVGIG (reference sequence). The CDR3 has 14 residues. V was trimmed by 4 bases and J by 4 bases, leaving 13 bases between them. The CDR3 bases are TGTGCCTGGAACTTGGGACTGATTAATGAAAAACTGTTTTTT. The encoded protein is CAWNLGLINEKLFF.

The rearrangement links TRBV25-1 to TRBJ1-4; TRBD1 matches at 10 bases. This CDR3 has 14 residues. Germline CDR1 and CDR2: MGHDK and SYGVNS. V shed 6 bases and J 7 bases; nucleotides not matched to a gene: 5. CDR3 amino acids: CASSGDRGAEKLFF. CDR3 sequence (DNA): TGTGCCAGCAGCGGGGACAGGGGAGCTGAAAAACTGTTTTTT.

The rearrangement joins TRBV6-5 to TRBJ2-6; TRBD2 might be the D (5 bases). The CDR3 consists of 16 residues. The germline CDR1 and CDR2 sequences are MNHEY and SVGAGI. Trimming pared 2 bases from V and 2 bases from J, leaving 10 bases between. The CDR3 DNA follows: TGTGCCAGCAGTTACATCGTGGGAGCTGGGGCCAACGTCCTGACTTTC. It yields the protein CASSYIVGAGANVLTF.

This clone occurred a few times. The V gene is TRBV28, the J gene TRBJ2-5, with 7 bases that match TRBD2. V dropped 6 bases and J dropped 0; count of bases not matched to a gene: 10. CDR3 size: 16 residues. Germline V lookup: CDR1 MDHEN, CDR2 SYDVKM. The CDR3 reads CASRKGRGRYQETQYF. The CDR3 bases are TGTGCCAGCAGAAAGGGGAGGGGCCGGTACCAAGAGACCCAGTACTTC.

The chain combines TRBV25-1 with TRBJ1-3; the D gene is possibly TRBD1 (5 bases). From germline, CDR1 is MGHDK and CDR2 SYGVNS. V lost 8 bases to trimming and J lost 4 bases, with 12 bases between them. The CDR3 is 13 amino acids. CDR3 in DNA: TGTGCCAGCGGTCCGCCAGGGGGAAACACCATATATTTT. Protein sequence: CASGPPGGNTIYF.

J is TRBJ2-7 and V is TRBV29-1, with TRBD1 as a possible D gene (6 bases). Germline CDR1 and CDR2: SQVTM and ANQGSEA. The V gene lost 2 bases and the J gene lost 2 bases, with 19 bases spanning the gap. This CDR3 comprises 16 residues. As DNA, the CDR3 is TGCAGCGTTGAACCCCGAGACAGGCGGACCCCCTACGAGCAGTACTTC. This translates into CSVEPRDRRTPYEQYF.